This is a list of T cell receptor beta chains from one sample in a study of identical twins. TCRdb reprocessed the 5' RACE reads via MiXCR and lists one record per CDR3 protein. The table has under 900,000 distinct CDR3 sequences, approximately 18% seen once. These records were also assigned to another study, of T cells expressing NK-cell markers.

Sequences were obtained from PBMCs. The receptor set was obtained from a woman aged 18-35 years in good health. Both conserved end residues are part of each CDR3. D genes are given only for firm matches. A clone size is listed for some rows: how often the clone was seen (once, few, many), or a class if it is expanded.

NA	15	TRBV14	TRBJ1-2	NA	TGTGCCAGCAGCCTCGGAGAGACAGGCTACTATGGCTACACCTTC	CASSLGETGYYGYTF
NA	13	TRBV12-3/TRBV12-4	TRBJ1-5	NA	TGTGCCAGCAGTTATCTGCGCGATCAGCCCCAGCATTTT	CASSYLRDQPQHF
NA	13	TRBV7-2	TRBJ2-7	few	TGTGCCTCCAGCGAGGCGGCGGTGGATGGGCAGTACTTC	CASSEAAVDGQYF
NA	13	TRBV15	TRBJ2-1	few	TGTGCCACCAGCAGACACAGGGTTAATGAGCAGTTCTTC	CATSRHRVNEQFF
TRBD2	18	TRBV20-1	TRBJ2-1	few	TGCAGTGCCTCCCAGCTCGATAGGGGACTAGCGGGCCGGGGTGAGCAGTTCTTC	CSASQLDRGLAGRGEQFF
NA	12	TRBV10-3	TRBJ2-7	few	TGTGCCATCGCAGGGCAGTCCTACGAGCAGTACTTC	CAIAGQSYEQYF
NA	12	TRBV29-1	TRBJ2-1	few	TGCAGCGTAGGCAGGGACTACAATGAGCAGTTCTTC	CSVGRDYNEQFF
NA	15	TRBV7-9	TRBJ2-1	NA	TGTGCCAGCAGTTTAGGGGCTAGCCGGGGCAATGAGCAGTTCTTC	CASSLGASRGNEQFF
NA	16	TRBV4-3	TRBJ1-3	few	TGCGCCAGCAGCCAAGGTTTCACGGGAGGTGGAAACACCATATATTTT	CASSQGFTGGGNTIYF
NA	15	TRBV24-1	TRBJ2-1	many	TGTGCCACCAGTGCTGGCGGCGGTGACCACAATGAGCAGTTCTTC	CATSAGGGDHNEQFF
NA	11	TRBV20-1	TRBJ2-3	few	TGCAGTGCTAAACAGGCAGATACGCAGTATTTT	CSAKQADTQYF
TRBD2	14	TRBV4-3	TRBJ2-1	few	TGCGCCAGCAGCCAAGCGGGGCGGGAGAGTGAGCAGTTCTTC	CASSQAGRESEQFF
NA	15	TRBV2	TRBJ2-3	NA	TGTGCCAGCAGTGAAGCCCTTTTTAGCACAGATACGCAGTATTTT	CASSEALFSTDTQYF
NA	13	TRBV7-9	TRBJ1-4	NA	TGTGCCAGCTCCGGTAGCCTGAATGAAAAACTGTTTTTT	CASSGSLNEKLFF
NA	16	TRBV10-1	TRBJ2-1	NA	TGCGCCAGCAGTGAGTATCACGGGACGTATTACAATGAGCAGTTCTTC	CASSEYHGTYYNEQFF
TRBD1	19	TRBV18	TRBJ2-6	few	TGTGCCAGCTCACTGTTGTCCCAACAGGGGGCTTTTGGGGCCAACGTCCTGACTTTC	CASSLLSQQGAFGANVLTF